The 3 T cell receptor beta chains reported below all come from one sample, sequenced in a study of blood T cell repertoires in COVID-19. The protocol was immunoSEQ multiplex PCR, while the TCRdb copy is restricted to in-frame clones and leaves out a portion. The sample has about 480,000 clones, around 89% seen once. Sequenced sample: PBMCs or T cells enriched from blood (not recorded which). Receptors originate from a woman aged 40 to 50 who had recovered from COVID-19.

This chain uses TRBV11-1 with TRBJ1-1; D is unclear. Trimming pared 0 bases from V and 2 bases from J, leaving 10 bases between. Germline CDR1 SGHAT, CDR2 FQDESV (reference sequence). CDR3 length: 15 residues. This chain's CDR3 is CASSLAYRGNTEAFF. The CDR3 DNA reads TGTGCCAGCAGCTTAGCGTACCGGGGAAACACTGAAGCTTTCTTT.

The chain uses TRBV24-1 and TRBJ2-3; the match to TRBD2 covers 9 bases. The junction had 10 bases not matched to a gene; V was cut back by 9 bases and J by 4 bases. The CDR3 has 15 residues. Germline values: CDR1 KGHDR, CDR2 SFDVKD. This CDR3 is CATVSSGSSADTQYF. CDR3 bases: TGTGCCACCGTAAGTAGCGGGAGTTCAGCAGATACGCAGTATTTT.

V usage is TRBV4-3 and J usage is TRBJ1-5; unclear D gene. V gave up 1 base and J gave up 5 bases, with 12 bases separating them. CDR3 size: 15 residues. Germline-derived CDR1 and CDR2 are LGHNA and YSLEER. The CDR3 is CASSQAAGLDQPQHF. The CDR3 DNA sequence: TGCGCCAGCAGCCAAGCGGCGGGGTTGGATCAGCCCCAGCATTTT.